The clone carrying this T cell receptor (beta chain) was recorded a few times. As yet, its antigen is unknown. This sample stems from a study of T cell clonotyping in hematopoietic cell transplantation. Broader study findings: After transplant, recipient diversity fell while pathologically expanded clonotypes grew through day 180.

Time point noted: recipient sample about 28 days before transplant, after cytoreduction. Profiling relied on immunoSEQ multiplex PCR, and the TCRdb table lists in-frame clones only, not all of them. The sample contains roughly 30,000 clones, 65% to 80% of which appear only once. V lost 5 bases, J lost 1 base, and 12 bases lay in between. The length of the CDR3 is 14 residues. Germline-derived CDR1 and CDR2 are SEHNR and FQNEAQ (reference sequence). This sequence was found in a woman younger than 45 with chronic myeloid leukemia. Some clones in this sample may be carry-over from other donors' samples. Sequenced here: peripheral blood mononuclear cells, sampled before stem cell transplant. This rearrangement joins TRBV7-9 to TRBJ2-7; D might be TRBD1 (6 bases). CDR3 region: CASSLGQRSYEQYF. For the CDR3, the DNA is TGTGCCAGCAGCCTAGGACAGCGATCCTACGAGCAGTACTTC.